This TCR beta chain derives from a study of T cell responses to AZD1222 COVID-19 vaccine. Using immunoSEQ multiplex PCR, the repertoire was profiled, and TCRdb retains in-frame clones only, with some absent. Of roughly 96,000 clones in the sample, 85% to 90% were seen once. As regards this clone: The antigen remains undetermined.

General observations from the study: Females outnumbered males among donors, who were mostly white British; clonal diversity was possibly underestimated. Spike regions recognized by vaccine-associated CD4 TCRs spanned the protein, led by 160-218 and 743-854. When two AZD1222 doses had been given, Spike-specific TCR breadth and depth rose. Every sample of the repertoires postdated the peak T cell response.

This CDR3 has 16 amino acids. With V trimmed by 6 bases and J by 4 bases, 11 bases remained unmatched. The germline V gene has CDR1 MDHEN and CDR2 SYDVKM. This specimen was peripheral blood, taken on day 0 of AZD1222 vaccination. This receptor was obtained from an adult in good health. V is TRBV28 and J is TRBJ1-5, with TRBD1 identical over 8 bases. CDR3 nucleotide sequence: TGTGCCAGCAGCCACAGGGGGGTTCATAGGAATCAGCCCCAGCATTTT. It specifies CASSHRGVHRNQPQHF.